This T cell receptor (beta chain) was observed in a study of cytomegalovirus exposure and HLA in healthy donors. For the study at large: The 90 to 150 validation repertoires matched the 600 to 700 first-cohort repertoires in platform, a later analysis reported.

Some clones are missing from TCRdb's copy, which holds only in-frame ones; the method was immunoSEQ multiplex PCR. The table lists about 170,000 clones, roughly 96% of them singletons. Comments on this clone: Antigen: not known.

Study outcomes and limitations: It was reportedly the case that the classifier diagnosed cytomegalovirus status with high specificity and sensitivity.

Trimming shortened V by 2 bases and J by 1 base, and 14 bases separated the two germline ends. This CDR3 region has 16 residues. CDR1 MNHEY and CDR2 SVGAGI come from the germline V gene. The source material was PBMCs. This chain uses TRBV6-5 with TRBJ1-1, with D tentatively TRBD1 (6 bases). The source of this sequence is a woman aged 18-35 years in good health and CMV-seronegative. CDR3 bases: TGTGCCAGCAGTTACAACCCGACAGGATCGAACACTGAAGCTTTCTTT. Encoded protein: CASSYNPTGSNTEAFF.